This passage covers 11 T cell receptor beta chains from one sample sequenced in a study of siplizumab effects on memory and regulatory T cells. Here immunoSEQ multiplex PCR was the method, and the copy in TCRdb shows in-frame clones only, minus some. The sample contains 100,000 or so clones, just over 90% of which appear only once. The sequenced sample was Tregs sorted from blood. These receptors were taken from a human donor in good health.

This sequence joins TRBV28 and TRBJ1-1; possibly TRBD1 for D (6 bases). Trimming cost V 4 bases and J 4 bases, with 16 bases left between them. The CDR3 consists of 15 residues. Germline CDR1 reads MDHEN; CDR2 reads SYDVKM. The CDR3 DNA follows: TGTGCCAGCAGTTCGCCAAGCGGGGGCATCACTGAAGCTTTCTTT. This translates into CASSSPSGGITEAFF.

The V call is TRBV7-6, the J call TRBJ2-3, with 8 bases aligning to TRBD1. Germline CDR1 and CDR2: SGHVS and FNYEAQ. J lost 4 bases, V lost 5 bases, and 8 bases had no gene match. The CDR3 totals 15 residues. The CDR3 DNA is TGTGCCAGCAGCCCGGACAGGGATTGGGCAGATACGCAGTATTTT. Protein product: CASSPDRDWADTQYF.

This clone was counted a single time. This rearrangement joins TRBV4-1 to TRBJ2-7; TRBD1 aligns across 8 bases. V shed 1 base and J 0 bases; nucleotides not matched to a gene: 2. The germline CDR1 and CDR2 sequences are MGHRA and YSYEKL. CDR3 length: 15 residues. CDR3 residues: CASSQAGQGSYEQYF. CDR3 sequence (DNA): TGCGCCAGCAGCCAAGCAGGACAGGGCTCCTACGAGCAGTACTTC.

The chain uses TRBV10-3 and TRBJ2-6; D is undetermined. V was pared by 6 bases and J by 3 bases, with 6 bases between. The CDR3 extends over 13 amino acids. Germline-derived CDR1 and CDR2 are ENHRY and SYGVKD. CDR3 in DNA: TGTGCCATCAGGGACGGTGGGGCCAACGTCCTGACTTTC. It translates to CAIRDGGANVLTF.

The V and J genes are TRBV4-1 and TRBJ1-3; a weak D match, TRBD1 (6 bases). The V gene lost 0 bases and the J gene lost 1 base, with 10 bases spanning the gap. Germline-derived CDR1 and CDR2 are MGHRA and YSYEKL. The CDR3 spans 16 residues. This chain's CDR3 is CASSQDRGISGNTIYF. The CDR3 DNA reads TGCGCCAGCAGCCAAGATAGGGGGATATCTGGAAACACCATATATTTT.

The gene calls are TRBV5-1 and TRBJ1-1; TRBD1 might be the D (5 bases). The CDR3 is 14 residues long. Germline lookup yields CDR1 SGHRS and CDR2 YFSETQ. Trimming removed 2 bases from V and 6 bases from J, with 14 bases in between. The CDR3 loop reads CASSLSQVYAEAFF. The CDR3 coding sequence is TGCGCCAGCAGCTTATCACAGGTCTACGCTGAAGCTTTCTTT. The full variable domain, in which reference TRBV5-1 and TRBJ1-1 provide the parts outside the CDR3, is KAGVTQTPRYLIKTRGQQVTLSCSPISGHRSVSWYQQTPGQGLQFLFEYFSETQRNKGNFPGRFSGRQFSNSRSEMNVSTLELGDSALYLCASSLSQVYAEAFFGQGTRLTVV.

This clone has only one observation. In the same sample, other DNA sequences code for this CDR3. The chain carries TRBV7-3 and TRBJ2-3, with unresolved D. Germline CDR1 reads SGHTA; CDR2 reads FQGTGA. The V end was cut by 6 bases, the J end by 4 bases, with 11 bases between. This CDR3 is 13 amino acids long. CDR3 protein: CASSPPAADTQYF. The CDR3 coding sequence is TGTGCCAGCAGTCCCCCGGCTGCAGATACGCAGTATTTT.

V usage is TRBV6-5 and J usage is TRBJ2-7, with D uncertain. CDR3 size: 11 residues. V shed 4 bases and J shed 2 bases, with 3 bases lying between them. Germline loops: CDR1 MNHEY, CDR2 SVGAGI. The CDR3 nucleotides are TGTGCCAGCAGTTCTCCCTACGAGCAGTACTTC. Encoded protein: CASSSPYEQYF.

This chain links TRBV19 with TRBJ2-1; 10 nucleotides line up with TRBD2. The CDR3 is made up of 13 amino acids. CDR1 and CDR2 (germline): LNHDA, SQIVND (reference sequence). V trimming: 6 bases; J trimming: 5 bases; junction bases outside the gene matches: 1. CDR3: CASRLAGNNEQFF. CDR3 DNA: TGTGCCAGTAGACTAGCGGGAAACAATGAGCAGTTCTTC.

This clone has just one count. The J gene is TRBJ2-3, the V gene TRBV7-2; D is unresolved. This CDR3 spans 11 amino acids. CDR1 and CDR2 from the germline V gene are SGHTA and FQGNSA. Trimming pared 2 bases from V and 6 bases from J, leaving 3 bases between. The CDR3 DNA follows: TGTGCCAGCAGCTTACATGATACGCAGTATTTT. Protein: CASSLHDTQYF.

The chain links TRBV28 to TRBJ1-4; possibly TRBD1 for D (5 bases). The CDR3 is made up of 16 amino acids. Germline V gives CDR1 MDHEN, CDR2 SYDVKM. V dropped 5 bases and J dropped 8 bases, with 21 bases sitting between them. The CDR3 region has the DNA TGTGCCAGCAGTAGCCCGGCAGGGTTGGGGAACGAAAAACTGTTTTTT. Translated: CASSSPAGLGNEKLFF.